This is a list of T cell receptor beta chains from one sample in a study of T cells in Graves' hyperthyroidism and ophthalmopathy. TCRdb redid the calling of the multiplex PCR reads with MiXCR, one entry per CDR3 protein. The sample has about 380,000 distinct CDR3 sequences, around 20% seen once; the top ten hold roughly two fifths. The sequenced material came from blood. These receptors were taken from a man between 18 and 35 years old with Graves' ophthalmopathy. The CDR3 runs from the conserved cysteine through the conserved F or W. D genes are given only for firm matches. Clone size appears in some rows only: once, few, many, or a class for an expanded clone.

abundance	v_gene	j_gene	d_gene	CDR3aa	CDR3nt
NA	TRBV19	TRBJ1-1	TRBD1	CASSTRQGTLHAEAFF	TGTGCCAGTAGTACCCGACAGGGGACCCTTCACGCTGAAGCTTTCTTT
many	TRBV28	TRBJ1-2	TRBD1	CASEGAPGYTF	TGTGCCAGCGAGGGGGCGCCCGGCTACACCTTC
many	TRBV20-1	TRBJ1-2	TRBD1	CSAMGDRFFNYGYTF	TGCAGTGCTATGGGGGACAGGTTCTTCAACTATGGCTACACCTTC
many	TRBV12-3/TRBV12-4	TRBJ2-7	TRBD2	CASSLSGTRYGGAYEQYF	TGTGCCAGCAGTTTAAGTGGGACTAGATATGGGGGGGCCTACGAGCAGTACTTC
many	TRBV12-3/TRBV12-4	TRBJ1-1	NA	CASASPPGTEAFF	TGTGCCAGCGCCTCTCCCCCGGGAACTGAAGCTTTCTTT
few	TRBV15	TRBJ1-2	TRBD1	CATSRDKGAGGYTF	TGTGCCACCAGCCGTGACAAGGGGGCCGGTGGCTACACCTTC
many	TRBV3-1	TRBJ1-1	NA	CASSQELRDTEAFF	TGTGCCAGCAGCCAAGAACTGCGGGACACTGAAGCTTTCTTT
many	TRBV2	TRBJ1-1	TRBD1	CASSEDGGRGTEAFF	TGTGCCAGCAGTGAAGACGGGGGCAGGGGGACTGAAGCTTTCTTT
many	TRBV28	TRBJ1-2	TRBD1	CASGEGQVNYGYTF	TGTGCCAGCGGCGAGGGACAGGTTAACTATGGCTACACCTTC
few	TRBV20-1	TRBJ2-3	TRBD2	CSAGGGGTDTQYF	TGCAGTGCCGGGGGCGGGGGGACAGATACGCAGTATTTT
NA	TRBV6-2/TRBV6-3	TRBJ2-3	TRBD2	CASSGGAVDTQYF	TGTGCCAGTAGCGGGGGGGCCGTCGATACGCAGTATTTT
many	TRBV28	TRBJ2-7	TRBD1	CASSPGQGLYEQYF	TGTGCCAGCAGTCCGGGACAGGGACTCTACGAGCAGTACTTC
many	TRBV7-9	TRBJ2-7	NA	CASSLVEGDEQYF	TGTGCCAGCAGCTTAGTCGAGGGGGACGAGCAGTACTTC
NA	TRBV4-1	TRBJ2-3	TRBD1	CASSPRTGGTDTQYF	TGCGCCAGCAGCCCCCGGACAGGGGGCACAGATACGCAGTATTTT
few	TRBV4-1	TRBJ1-1	NA	CASWAAGASEAFF	TGCGCCAGCTGGGCGGCCGGTGCGTCTGAAGCTTTCTTT
many	TRBV2	TRBJ2-5	TRBD1	CASRGRDREVQETQYF	TGTGCCAGCAGGGGACGGGACAGGGAAGTACAAGAGACCCAGTACTTC
NA	TRBV20-1	TRBJ1-3	NA	CSARVRGSAGNTIYF	TGCAGTGCTAGAGTCAGAGGGAGCGCTGGAAACACCATATATTTT
many	TRBV5-8	TRBJ2-5	NA	CASNVQGAGQETQYF	TGTGCCAGCAACGTACAGGGCGCGGGGCAAGAGACCCAGTACTTC
NA	TRBV6-1	TRBJ1-4	TRBD1	CASSEGSTGVEKLFF	TGTGCCAGCAGTGAGGGATCGACAGGGGTGGAAAAACTGTTTTTT
many	TRBV24-1	TRBJ1-1	TRBD1	CATSGRTGVTEAFF	TGTGCCACCAGTGGTCGGACAGGGGTGACTGAAGCTTTCTTT
many	TRBV3-1	TRBJ1-1	NA	CASSQERLAFF	TGTGCCAGCAGCCAAGAAAGGTTGGCTTTCTTT
NA	TRBV11-2	TRBJ2-7	TRBD1	CASSPGQGAHEQYF	TGTGCCAGCAGCCCGGGACAGGGGGCCCACGAGCAGTACTTC
many	TRBV5-1	TRBJ1-6	TRBD1	CASSGLPPGTANSPLHF	TGCGCCAGCAGCGGATTACCCCCCGGGACAGCTAATTCACCCCTCCACTTT
many	TRBV7-9	TRBJ1-1	NA	CASSLEEGYTEAFF	TGTGCCAGCAGCTTAGAGGAGGGCTACACTGAAGCTTTCTTT
many	TRBV6-1	TRBJ2-7	TRBD2	CASSTPSTSGGTYEQYF	TGTGCCAGCAGTACCCCCTCGACTAGCGGGGGGACCTACGAGCAGTACTTC
NA	TRBV6-1	TRBJ1-1	NA	CASTREGWTEAFF	TGTGCCAGCACACGAGAGGGTTGGACTGAAGCTTTCTTT
many	TRBV6-1	TRBJ2-3	NA	CASSEVAEIDTQYF	TGTGCCAGCAGTGAAGTGGCCGAGATAGATACGCAGTATTTT
NA	TRBV20-1	TRBJ1-2	NA	CSARAGGYTF	TGCAGTGCTAGAGCAGGTGGCTACACCTTC
NA	TRBV2	TRBJ2-3	TRBD1	CASSAHRDRGFTDTQYF	TGTGCCAGCAGCGCCCACCGGGACAGGGGTTTCACAGATACGCAGTATTTT
many	TRBV7-2	TRBJ2-2	TRBD2	CASSLVGLAGNDGELFF	TGTGCCAGCAGCTTAGTGGGACTAGCGGGTAACGACGGGGAGCTGTTTTTT
NA	TRBV5-8	TRBJ1-5	NA	CASSFYGAQVGPQHF	TGTGCCAGCAGCTTTTATGGGGCCCAGGTTGGGCCCCAGCATTTT
few	TRBV5-5	TRBJ2-7	NA	CASSLFTESYEQYF	TGTGCCAGCAGCTTGTTTACCGAATCCTACGAGCAGTACTTC